This T cell receptor (beta chain) was retrieved from a study of neurological immune-mediated disorders. Documented time point: longitudinal time-point 1 (baseline). The cDNA came from 5'RACE with 10-nucleotide random UMIs. TCRdb itself ran the 5' RACE reads through MiXCR, one entry per CDR3 protein. Of tens of thousands of distinct CDR3 sequences in the sample, about 3.3% were seen once. Overall study results and limits: Expansion of TCR clones was greatest in HTLV-1-associated myelopathy and smallest in multiple sclerosis, where it fell below that of healthy controls. Phylogenetic grouping put 18 of 34 multiple sclerosis patients' repertoires into one related-CDR3 cluster, a possible signature.

The germline CDR1 and CDR2 sequences are SGHVS and FQNEAQ. Trimming removed 1 base from V and 4 bases from J, with 6 bases in between. The CDR3 has 13 residues. This clonotype was counted at least ten times. Antigen specificity is unknown. The chain uses TRBV7-8 and TRBJ2-3, with no clear D. Sequenced input: PBMCs. This TCR came from an older woman with multiple sclerosis. The CDR3, as DNA: TGTGCCAGCAGCTTAGGGCTGTCAGATACGCAGTATTTT. This encodes CASSLGLSDTQYF. Supplemented by reference TRBV7-8 and TRBJ2-3, the full variable domain reads GAGVSQSPRYKVAKRGQDVALRCDPISGHVSLFWYQQALGQGPEFLTYFQNEAQLDKSGLPSDRFFAERPEGSVSTLKIQRTQQEDSAVYLCASSLGLSDTQYFGPGTRLTVL.